The 24 T cell receptor beta chains in this list originate from one sample, sequenced in a study of cytomegalovirus exposure and HLA in healthy donors (dated by TCRdb to 2017 to 2019). Libraries were constructed by the immunoSEQ multiplex PCR assay. A mixture of 60 forward primers for TCR Vbeta segments and 13 reverse primers for TCR Jbeta segments was used in the multiplex PCR. TCRdb carries this immuneACCESS record with in-frame sequences only. Its versions omit some clonotypes, under half of them owing to an unresolved V gene in the studies checked, with the rest unexplained. The sample's records list approximately 80,000 clones. The ten most abundant clones make up 1.1% of the sample. Source material: PBMCs. Receptor source: a woman aged 25 to 39 in good health and CMV-seronegative.

This sequence joins TRBV5-6 and TRBJ1-2; 10 bases are a match to TRBD1. CDR1 is SGHDT, CDR2 YYEEEE, per germline. The length of the CDR3 is 15 residues. Trimming removed 4 bases from V and 7 bases from J; junction bases left unmatched: 10. The CDR3 sequence is CASSVGQGKDSGYTF. CDR3 coding DNA: TGTGCCAGCAGCGTGGGACAGGGGAAAGATTCTGGCTACACCTTC.

Here the CDR3 DNA reads TGCAGCGTCCGTAACAGGGGGGCCTACGAGCAGTACTTC. It translates to CSVRNRGAYEQYF. The rearrangement joins TRBV29-1 to TRBJ2-7; 8 bases match TRBD1. The CDR3 spans 13 residues. V gave up 6 bases and J gave up 2 bases; unmatched junction bases: 6. Germline lookup yields CDR1 SQVTM and CDR2 ANQGSEA.

V and J are TRBV5-8 and TRBJ1-2, with D possibly matching TRBD1 (6 bases). V was clipped by 4 bases and J by 4 bases, with 11 bases between them. The V gene's germline CDR1 is SGHTS and CDR2 YDEGEE. The CDR3 sequence is 13 residues long. The CDR3 DNA is TGTGCCAGCAGCGCCGGACAGACCTATGGCTACACCTTC. Translating it yields CASSAGQTYGYTF. Full variable domain (rest looked up from reference TRBV5-8 and TRBJ1-2): EAGVTQSPTHLIKTRGQQATLRCSPISGHTSVYWYQQALGLGLQFLLWYDEGEERNRGNFPPRFSGRQFPNYSSELNVNALELEDSALYLCASSAGQTYGYTFGSGTRLTVV.

The chain links TRBV19 to TRBJ1-5, with D possibly matching TRBD1 (5 bases). V was pared by 2 bases and J by 1 base, with 12 bases between. The CDR3 contains 16 residues. Germline CDR1 and CDR2: LNHDA and SQIVND (reference sequence). The chain's CDR3 is CASSINGARSNQPQHF. The CDR3 nucleotides read TGTGCCAGTAGTATAAATGGGGCGCGGAGCAATCAGCCCCAGCATTTT. Full variable domain (outside the CDR3, taken from reference TRBV19 and TRBJ1-5): DGGITQSPKYLFRKEGQNVTLSCEQNLNHDAMYWYRQDPGQGLRLIYYSQIVNDFQKGDIAEGYSVSREKKESFPLTVTSAQKNPTAFYLCASSINGARSNQPQHFGDGTRLSIL.

The chain links TRBV29-1 to TRBJ1-1; possible D gene TRBD1, 5 bases. Deletions cut 6 bases from V and 3 bases from J, with 23 bases between. In germline, CDR1 is SQVTM, CDR2 ANQGSEA. The CDR3 has 16 residues. The chain's CDR3 is CSVQLNGGWADTEAFF. The CDR3 nucleotides read TGCAGCGTCCAACTCAACGGGGGGTGGGCTGACACTGAAGCTTTCTTT. The variable domain in full, with the rest retrieved from reference TRBV29-1 and TRBJ1-1, is SAVISQKPSRDICQRGTSLTIQCQVDSQVTMMFWYRQQPGQSLTLIATANQGSEATYESGFVIDKFPISRPNLTFSTLTVSNMSPEDSSIYLCSVQLNGGWADTEAFFGQGTRLTVV.

This rearrangement joins TRBV15 to TRBJ2-3, with D unresolved. Germline-derived CDR1 and CDR2 are LNHNV and YYDKDF (reference sequence). V shed 1 base and J shed 2 bases, with 4 bases lying between them. The CDR3 is 13 amino acids. The CDR3 is CATSRASTDTQYF. In DNA form, the CDR3 reads TGTGCCACCAGCAGAGCTTCCACAGATACGCAGTATTTT. Full variable domain (rest looked up from reference TRBV15 and TRBJ2-3): DAMVIQNPRYQVTQFGKPVTLSCSQTLNHNVMYWYQQKSSQAPKLLFHYYDKDFNNEADTPDNFQSRRPNTSFCFLDIRSPGLGDTAMYLCATSRASTDTQYFGPGTRLTVL.

This chain joins TRBV4-2 and TRBJ2-7; 7 bases are a match to TRBD2. V trimming: 0 bases; J trimming: 0 bases; junction bases outside the gene matches: 5. The germline gives CDR1 LGHNA, CDR2 YNFKEQ. The CDR3 is 16 amino acids. CDR3 in amino acids: CASSQDLGGNSYEQYF. CDR3 coding DNA: TGTGCCAGCAGCCAAGATCTGGGGGGGAACTCCTACGAGCAGTACTTC.

This sequence joins TRBV30 and TRBJ2-1, with 7 nucleotides matching TRBD2. Germline CDR1 is GTSNPN and CDR2 is SVGIG (reference sequence). The CDR3 runs to 14 residues. With 4 bases clipped from V and 5 bases from J, the junction kept 8 bases outside the gene matches. CDR3 loop: CAWTPSGRDNEQFF. The DNA for the CDR3 is TGTGCCTGGACCCCTAGCGGACGCGACAATGAGCAGTTCTTC.

V gene TRBV10-3 combines with J gene TRBJ2-5; 9 bases map to TRBD1. Germline V gene data show CDR1 as ENHRY and CDR2 as SYGVKD. V trimming: 3 bases; J trimming: 7 bases; junction bases outside the gene matches: 9. This CDR3 region has 15 residues. CDR3 sequence: CAISDWTGAKRTQYF. For the CDR3, the DNA is TGTGCCATCAGTGATTGGACAGGGGCCAAGAGGACCCAGTACTTC.

The V gene is TRBV30, the J gene TRBJ1-5; possible D gene TRBD1, 6 bases. V lost 3 bases and J 4 bases, leaving 10 bases between the germline ends. The CDR3 contains 13 residues. Germline-derived CDR1 and CDR2 are GTSNPN and SVGIG (reference sequence). The CDR3 DNA is TGTGCCTGGAGCCTCAGGGGAAATCAGCCCCAGCATTTT. Translated: CAWSLRGNQPQHF.

The V and J genes are TRBV5-1 and TRBJ2-5; possibly TRBD2 for D (6 bases). The CDR3 contains 14 residues. Trimming removed 1 base at V and 5 bases at J, with 12 bases between. Germline values: CDR1 SGHRS, CDR2 YFSETQ. The CDR3 loop is CASSLYTGAETQYF. The CDR3 DNA follows: TGCGCCAGCAGCTTGTACACGGGAGCGGAGACCCAGTACTTC.

The chain carries TRBV2 and TRBJ2-7, with 9 bases fitting TRBD2. V was clipped by 4 bases and J by 4 bases; unmatched bases: 5. From germline, CDR1 is SNHLY and CDR2 FYNNEI. The CDR3 totals 14 residues. CDR3 region: CASSGSGGPYEQYF. CDR3 nucleotides: TGTGCCAGCAGTGGCAGCGGGGGGCCGTACGAGCAGTACTTC.

V gene TRBV2 combines with J gene TRBJ1-2; D unclear. The CDR3 loop spans 12 amino acids. V was shortened by 9 bases and J by 9 bases, with 17 bases between the two germline ends. Germline lookup yields CDR1 SNHLY and CDR2 FYNNEI. In nucleotides, the CDR3 is TGTGCCAGTCGGCGGGAAATGAGAAGCTACACCTTC. The encoded protein is CASRREMRSYTF.

The J gene is TRBJ2-1, the V gene TRBV30; 7 bases line up with TRBD1. With 3 bases clipped from V and 8 bases from J, the junction kept 13 bases outside the gene matches. This CDR3 comprises 15 residues. CDR1 is GTSNPN and CDR2 is SVGIG in the germline V gene (reference sequence). The CDR3 nucleotides read TGTGCCTGGAGCTCCCTTGGTGGGGACAGCGATGAGCAGTTCTTC. The encoded protein is CAWSSLGGDSDEQFF.

The rearrangement links TRBV6-1 to TRBJ2-7; TRBD2 aligns across 11 bases. Per germline, CDR1 MNHNS and CDR2 SASEGT. V was pared by 10 bases and J by 2 bases, with 7 bases of the junction left unmatched. This CDR3 has 14 amino acids. The CDR3 loop reads CATGTSGLPYEQYF. The CDR3, as DNA: TGTGCCACCGGGACTAGCGGATTACCCTACGAGCAGTACTTC.

The V call is TRBV18, the J call TRBJ2-5, with 7 bases fitting TRBD1. CDR1 and CDR2 (germline): KGHSH, LQKENI. The CDR3 extends over 14 amino acids. V lost 3 bases and J lost 1; bases outside the gene matches: 2. The CDR3 sequence: CASSPTGSQETQYF. In DNA, the CDR3 is TGTGCCAGCTCACCGACAGGGTCCCAAGAGACCCAGTACTTC.

The chain couples TRBV30 to TRBJ2-5; a possible D gene is TRBD2 (5 bases). CDR3 size: 12 residues. The germline gives CDR1 GTSNPN, CDR2 SVGIG (reference sequence). Between the trimmed V and J ends, which lost 4 bases and 2 bases, there was a span of 8 bases. The CDR3 DNA reads as TGTGCCTGGAACCGGGGTCAAGAGACCCAGTACTTC. This gives the protein CAWNRGQETQYF.

This chain connects TRBV2 to TRBJ1-6; possibly TRBD1 for D (6 bases). With 7 bases removed from V and 5 bases from J, the gap between germline ends came to 15 bases. The CDR3 runs 15 residues. CDR1 SNHLY and CDR2 FYNNEI come from the germline V gene. The CDR3 protein is CASMEDRGNNSPLHF. CDR3 coding DNA: TGTGCCAGCATGGAGGACAGAGGGAATAATTCACCCCTCCACTTT.

The V gene is TRBV30, the J gene TRBJ2-1; TRBD1 matches at 9 bases. V lost 5 bases and J lost 6; bases outside the gene matches: 5. The CDR3 length is 13 residues. The germline V gene encodes CDR1 GTSNPN and CDR2 SVGIG (reference sequence). CDR3: CAWSGTGINEQFF. The CDR3 DNA follows: TGTGCCTGGTCTGGGACAGGGATCAATGAGCAGTTCTTC.

Written as DNA, the CDR3 is TGTGCCAGCAGCTTAGCGGCAGGGGTCTCAGGAAACACCATATATTTT. Translating gives CASSLAAGVSGNTIYF. This rearrangement joins TRBV7-6 to TRBJ1-3; D might be TRBD1 (6 bases). CDR1 and CDR2 from the germline V gene are SGHVS and FNYEAQ. The CDR3 loop spans 16 amino acids. V lost 0 bases and J 4 bases, leaving 13 bases between the germline ends.

This chain links TRBV11-2 with TRBJ1-2, with 7 bases fitting TRBD1. V lost 5 bases and J lost 7; bases outside the gene matches: 22. The CDR3 runs 18 residues. Germline V gene lookup returns CDR1 SGHAT and CDR2 FQNNGV. The CDR3 sequence: CASSPRDSPHSVIGGYTF. CDR3 coding DNA: TGTGCCAGCAGCCCAAGGGACAGCCCACACTCCGTTATAGGTGGCTACACCTTC.

The chain links TRBV7-2 to TRBJ1-2; a weak D match, TRBD1 (5 bases). Germline loops: CDR1 SGHTA, CDR2 FQGNSA. Trimming took off 2 bases at V and 8 bases at J, with 9 bases between the two ends. CDR3 length: 12 residues. DNA of the CDR3: TGTGCCAGCAGCTTATACGGGGGGGGCTACACCTTC. Its translation: CASSLYGGGYTF.

The chain carries TRBV29-1 and TRBJ1-2; no clear D. CDR1 is SQVTM, CDR2 ANQGSEA, per germline. Trimming took 6 bases from V and 3 from J, leaving 5 bases between them. The CDR3 loop spans 10 amino acids. This chain's CDR3 is CSVQDYGYTF. DNA of the CDR3: TGCAGCGTCCAGGACTATGGCTACACCTTC.

The chain is built from TRBV7-8 and TRBJ2-5, with TRBD2 matching over 7 bases. Germline V gene sequence: CDR1 SGHVS, CDR2 FQNEAQ. V was clipped by 0 bases and J by 4 bases; unmatched bases: 8. This CDR3 comprises 16 residues. CDR3 in DNA: TGTGCCAGCAGCTTAGCGTCAGCGGGGCCGGGAGAGACCCAGTACTTC. Translating gives CASSLASAGPGETQYF. The full variable domain, with the rest looked up from reference TRBV7-8 and TRBJ2-5, is GAGVSQSPRYKVAKRGQDVALRCDPISGHVSLFWYQQALGQGPEFLTYFQNEAQLDKSGLPSDRFFAERPEGSVSTLKIQRTQQEDSAVYLCASSLASAGPGETQYFGPGTRLLVL.